This T cell receptor (beta chain) was documented in a study of T cell clonality in common variable immunodeficiency. Findings and limits, study-wide: Compared with controls, CVID subjects had fewer shared TCRbeta clones.

Only in-frame clones appear in the TCRdb table, and some are missing; sequencing was by immunoSEQ multiplex PCR. The sample gives some 38,000 clones, none seen only once, and the top ten clones hold 2.5% to 3.5%. This clone has a count of ten or more. The antigen is unknown. The read terminates 3 residues before the CDR3 end, so the remaining end is supplied by the germline J gene. This CDR3 is 16 amino acids long. Germline V CDR1 and CDR2: GTSNPN, SVGIG (reference sequence). V lost 0 bases and J lost 2; bases outside the gene matches: 3. The sequenced material came from peripheral blood mononuclear cells. The TCR sequence derives from a person between 18 and 75 years old in good health. V and J are TRBV30 and TRBJ2-2, with 10 nucleotides matching TRBD2. The DNA read from the CDR3 is TGTGCCTGGAGTGTGCCTAGCGGGGGAAACACCGGGGAG. This translates into CAWSVPSGGNTGE. The whole CDR3 sequence is CAWSVPSGGNTGELFF.